This record covers a single TCR beta chain. Individually, TCR cDNA molecules were each labelled with a unique molecular identifier. A single record per CDR3 protein comes from TCRdb applying MiXCR to the 5' RACE reads. Among approximately 93,000 distinct CDR3 sequences, around 19% were seen once, and the ten largest hold about a fifth. These data belong to a study of spatial heterogeneity in lung cancer. The overall study: Available PBMC from follow-up, collected a median of around two years after resection, underwent sequencing.

Time point in this sample: blood at routine non-recurrence follow-up after resection. Frozen PBMC, nontumor lung or tumor provided whole RNA, which was sequenced unsorted. Trimming took 2 bases from V and 8 from J; bases not matched to a gene: 9. The CDR3 is 16 amino acids. In germline, CDR1 is SNHLY, CDR2 FYNNEI. The chain uses TRBV2 and TRBJ1-2, with 12 bases matching TRBD1. The TCR comes from a male donor with early-stage non-small cell lung cancer. The material was PBMCs, obtained at follow-up. DNA of the CDR3: TGTGCCAGCAGTGAAACTCCGGGACAGGGGGCGAGCGGCTACACCTTC. This translates into CASSETPGQGASGYTF.